These 16 T cell receptor beta chains share one sample of origin, sequenced in a study of T cells of healthy individuals. TCRdb used MiXCR to reprocess the 5' RACE reads, holding one entry per CDR3 protein. Here the sample spans 40,000 to 60,000 distinct CDR3 sequences, approximately 15% being singletons. The receptor source for this set is a human donor in good health.

This sequence joins TRBV18 and TRBJ2-1; the match to TRBD2 covers 11 bases. The V gene's germline CDR1 is KGHSH and CDR2 LQKENI. The ends lost 3 bases at V and 9 bases at J; junction bases unmatched: 10. The CDR3 covers 16 residues. For the CDR3, the DNA is TGTGCCAGCTCACCGGCCGGGACTAGCGGACTAGGTGAGCAGTTCTTC. This sequence encodes CASSPAGTSGLGEQFF.

This clonotype occurred a few times. V gene TRBV6-2 or TRBV6-3 combines with J gene TRBJ2-2; TRBD2 might be the D (5 bases). Germline loops: CDR1 MNHEY, CDR2 SVGEGT. V was shortened by 1 base and J by 1 base, with 7 bases between the two germline ends. This CDR3 region has 15 residues. Here the CDR3 reads CASSYLAGNTGELFF. As DNA, the CDR3 is TGTGCCAGCAGTTACTTGGCGGGGAACACCGGGGAGCTGTTTTTT.

In this sample, this clonotype turned up a few times. Here the CDR3 reads CATSRAEGSRGNQPQHF. The CDR3 DNA sequence: TGTGCCACCAGCAGAGCTGAGGGGAGTAGGGGCAATCAGCCCCAGCATTTT. The chain combines TRBV15 with TRBJ1-5; possible D gene TRBD1, 5 bases. CDR1 and CDR2 from the germline V gene are LNHNV and YYDKDF (reference sequence). V lost 1 base and J lost 2, with 15 bases in between. The CDR3 sequence is 17 residues long.

This clonotype was observed a few times. The gene calls are TRBV9 and TRBJ2-1; TRBD2 is a possible D gene (7 bases). The CDR3 covers 14 residues. Germline-derived CDR1 and CDR2 are SGDLS and YYNGEE. V was cut by 6 bases and J by 7 bases, with 17 bases left in between. This CDR3 is CASTGQGRGNEQFF. The CDR3 DNA follows: TGTGCCAGCACCGGCCAGGGGCGGGGGAATGAGCAGTTCTTC.

This clonotype was observed at least ten times. The chain couples TRBV19 to TRBJ2-1; a possible D gene is TRBD2 (5 bases). Germline V gene sequence: CDR1 LNHDA, CDR2 SQIVND (reference sequence). The ends were cut back, 3 bases at V and 4 bases at J, with 19 bases in the middle. The CDR3 runs to 17 residues. CDR3 nucleotides: TGTGCCAGTAGTATTACTGGAGCGGAGTCTGCTTACAATGAGCAGTTCTTC. Encoded protein: CASSITGAESAYNEQFF.

This clonotype appeared a single time. The chain couples TRBV6-1 to TRBJ2-7, with D perhaps matching TRBD1 (6 bases). V was shortened by 4 bases and J by 4 bases, with 17 bases between the two germline ends. Germline CDR1 is MNHNS and CDR2 is SASEGT. This CDR3 contains 15 residues. Here the CDR3 reads CASSAENDRSYEQYF. As DNA, the CDR3 is TGTGCCAGCAGTGCAGAAAACGACAGGTCATACGAGCAGTACTTC.

This clonotype was observed at least ten times. The rearrangement joins TRBV7-2 to TRBJ2-7; 12 nucleotides align to TRBD1. With 6 bases clipped from V and 5 bases from J, the junction kept 20 bases outside the gene matches. This CDR3 spans 19 amino acids. CDR1 and CDR2 (germline): SGHTA, FQGNSA. CDR3 amino acids: CASSSRDRGRLTPGDEQYF. The CDR3 DNA follows: TGTGCCAGCAGTTCTAGGGACAGGGGGCGTTTGACTCCGGGGGACGAGCAGTACTTC.

This chain connects TRBV20-1 to TRBJ1-1; D possibly corresponds to TRBD1 (6 bases). Germline CDR1 and CDR2: DFQATT and SNEGSKA (reference sequence). Trimming took off 3 bases at V and 6 bases at J, with 14 bases between the two ends. The CDR3 has 13 amino acids. The CDR3 DNA reads as TGCAGTGCTAGGTACCAGGGGAGCCCTGAAGCTTTCTTT. As protein: CSARYQGSPEAFF.

This clonotype was observed at least ten times. The rearrangement uses TRBV7-8 and TRBJ2-7, with TRBD2 matching 7 bases. V lost 5 bases and J lost 5; bases outside the gene matches: 9. Per germline, CDR1 SGHVS and CDR2 FQNEAQ. CDR3 length equals 14 residues. The CDR3 sequence is CASSPRTSIHEQYF. The DNA of the CDR3 is TGTGCCAGCAGCCCGCGGACTAGTATCCACGAGCAGTACTTC.

The genes are TRBV6-1 and TRBJ2-5; D unresolved. This CDR3 region has 14 residues. V gave up 6 bases and J gave up 5 bases, with 16 bases separating them. Germline V gene lookup returns CDR1 MNHNS and CDR2 SASEGT. The CDR3, as DNA: TGTGCCAGCAGCGCCATCCTCGGTGGGGAGACCCAGTACTTC. This sequence encodes CASSAILGGETQYF.

Regarding this clonotype: A read error is possible here, since a much larger clone lies one base away. This CDR3 reads CASSFQGSYKQYF. The DNA of the CDR3 is TGTGCCAGCAGCTTCCAGGGCTCCTACAAGCAGTACTTC. V is TRBV5-6 and J is TRBJ2-7, with D possibly TRBD1 on 5 matching bases. CDR1 and CDR2 from the germline V gene are SGHDT and YYEEEE. The CDR3 extends over 13 amino acids. The variable domain in full, with the rest retrieved from reference TRBV5-6 and TRBJ2-7, is DAGVTQSPTHLIKTRGQQVTLRCSPKSGHDTVSWYQQALGQGPQFIFQYYEEEERQRGNFPDRFSGHQFPNYSSELNVNALLLGDSALYLCASSFQGSYKQYFGPGTRLTVT.

This clonotype appeared many times. The gene calls are TRBV3-1 and TRBJ1-2; maybe TRBD1 (6 bases). This CDR3 has 14 residues. V was cut by 0 bases and J by 7 bases, with 12 bases left in between. Germline-derived CDR1 and CDR2 are LGHDT and YNNKEL (reference sequence). CDR3 DNA: TGTGCCAGCAGCCAAGACAGGGGTTTTGGTGGCTACACCTTC. Amino acids: CASSQDRGFGGYTF.

This sequence joins TRBV20-1 and TRBJ2-1; the match to TRBD2 covers 8 bases. V trimming: 4 bases; J trimming: 6 bases; junction bases outside the gene matches: 5. Germline CDR1 reads DFQATT; CDR2 reads SNEGSKA (reference sequence). The CDR3 loop spans 13 amino acids. CDR3 DNA sequence: TGCAGTGCTAAAGGACTAGCAGGCAATGAGCAGTTCTTC. This codes for CSAKGLAGNEQFF.

The chain combines TRBV6-2 or TRBV6-3 with TRBJ2-7; D might be TRBD1 (6 bases). This CDR3 has 13 residues. Trimming pared 4 bases from V and 0 bases from J, leaving 7 bases between. Germline CDR1 reads MNHEY; CDR2 reads SVGEGT. The CDR3 is CASSWDNSYEQYF. The CDR3 DNA sequence: TGTGCCAGCAGTTGGGACAACTCCTACGAGCAGTACTTC.

The chain links TRBV14 to TRBJ2-1; D call uncertain. The germline gives CDR1 SGHDN, CDR2 FVKESK. CDR3 length equals 16 residues. Between the trimmed V and J ends, which lost 4 bases and 8 bases, there was a span of 21 bases. The CDR3 protein is CASSRALFSESDEQFF. Written as DNA, the CDR3 is TGTGCCAGCAGCCGGGCGCTATTTAGTGAAAGCGATGAGCAGTTCTTC.

This sequence joins TRBV5-8 and TRBJ2-7, with TRBD2 as a possible D gene (5 bases). CDR1 SGHTS and CDR2 YDEGEE come from the germline V gene. V was pared by 1 base and J by 0 bases, with 11 bases between. The CDR3 is made up of 15 amino acids. The CDR3 spells CASSLSGFNSYEQYF. DNA of the CDR3: TGTGCCAGCAGCTTGAGCGGATTCAACTCCTACGAGCAGTACTTC.